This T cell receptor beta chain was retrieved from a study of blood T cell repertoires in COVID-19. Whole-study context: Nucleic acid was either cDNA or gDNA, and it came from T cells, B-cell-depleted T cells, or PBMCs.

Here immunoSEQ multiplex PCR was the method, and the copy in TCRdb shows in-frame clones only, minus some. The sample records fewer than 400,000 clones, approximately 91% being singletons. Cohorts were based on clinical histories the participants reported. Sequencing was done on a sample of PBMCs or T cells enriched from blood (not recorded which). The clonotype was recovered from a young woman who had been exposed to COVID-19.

CDR3 protein: CASSPRDRDNSPLHF. DNA of the CDR3: TGTGCCAGCAGCCCCCGGGACAGAGATAATTCACCCCTCCACTTT. This chain joins TRBV9 and TRBJ1-6, with 7 bases aligning to TRBD1. Trimming at V came to 4 bases and at J to 5 bases, leaving 6 bases not matched to a gene. CDR1 is SGDLS, CDR2 YYNGEE, per germline. The CDR3 runs 15 residues.